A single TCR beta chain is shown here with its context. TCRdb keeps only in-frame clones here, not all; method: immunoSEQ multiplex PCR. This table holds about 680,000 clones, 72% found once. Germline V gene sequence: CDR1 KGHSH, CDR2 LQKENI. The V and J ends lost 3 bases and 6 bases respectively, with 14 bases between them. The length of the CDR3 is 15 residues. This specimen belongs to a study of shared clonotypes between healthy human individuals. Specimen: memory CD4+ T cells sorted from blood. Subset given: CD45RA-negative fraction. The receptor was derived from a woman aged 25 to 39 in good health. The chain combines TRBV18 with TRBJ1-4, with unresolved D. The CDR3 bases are TGTGCCAGCTCACCCCAAGGTGGGGTGGATGAAAAACTGTTTTTT. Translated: CASSPQGGVDEKLFF.